The clone carrying this T cell receptor (beta chain) occurred many times. Its antigen remains unidentified. V was shortened by 0 bases and J by 8 bases, with 10 bases between the two germline ends. Per germline, CDR1 LGHNA and CDR2 YSLEER. The CDR3 covers 13 residues. The library targeted TCRbeta and was prepared with unique molecular identifiers. A single record per CDR3 protein comes from TCRdb applying MiXCR to the PCR reads. Of about 200,000 distinct CDR3 sequences in the sample, approximately 7% were seen once. The record originates from a study of T-cell reconstitution after alpha-beta-depleted transplantation in children. Study observations and caveats: Roughly two months post-transplant, alpha-beta T cells reportedly originated from several hundred graft clones that had expanded. At the one-year point after transplant, T-cell counts and TCRbeta diversity were found to come mostly from T cells that had been newly produced. There were some patients whose high TCRbeta diversity at day 60 came from surviving recipient T cells and thymic progenitors.

This receptor was taken from a boy between 2 and 10 years old with acute lymphoblastic leukemia, due to receive a stem cell transplant. Source: PBMCs, taken before TCRalphabeta/CD19-depleted stem cell transplant. The chain couples TRBV4-3 to TRBJ1-1; D call uncertain. CDR3 loop: CASSQEWAAEAFF. CDR3 DNA: TGCGCCAGCAGCCAAGAATGGGCGGCAGAAGCTTTCTTT.